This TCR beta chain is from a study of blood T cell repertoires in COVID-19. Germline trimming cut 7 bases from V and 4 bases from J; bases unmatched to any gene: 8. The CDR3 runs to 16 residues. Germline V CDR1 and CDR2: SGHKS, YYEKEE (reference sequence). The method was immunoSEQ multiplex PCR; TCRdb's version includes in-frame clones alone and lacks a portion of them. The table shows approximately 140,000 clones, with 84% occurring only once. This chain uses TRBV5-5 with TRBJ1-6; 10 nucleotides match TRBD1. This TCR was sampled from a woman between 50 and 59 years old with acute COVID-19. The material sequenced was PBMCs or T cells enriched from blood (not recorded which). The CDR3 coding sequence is TGTGCCAGCTCACTTCGACAGGGGGCATATAATTCACCCCTCCACTTT. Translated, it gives CASSLRQGAYNSPLHF.